The sequence of this T cell receptor (beta chain) was determined in a study of cytotoxic CD8 clonotypes in ibrutinib-treated CLL. The wider study: After treatment lasting a median approximately eleven months, range 6 to 36, response samples were collected.

Only in-frame clones appear in the TCRdb table, and some are missing; sequencing was by immunoSEQ multiplex PCR. The top ten clones hold about 8% of a sample with about 69,000 clones, around 80% of them seen once. From germline, CDR1 is SEHNR and CDR2 FQNEAQ (reference sequence). V lost 0 bases and J lost 4; bases outside the gene matches: 7. The CDR3 has 16 residues. This clone was counted a few times. The sequence derives from a human donor with chronic lymphocytic leukemia. V usage is TRBV7-9 and J usage is TRBJ1-2; 8 bases map to TRBD1. The source was PBMCs, collected at disease progression, from a patient treated with ibrutinib. The chain's CDR3 is CASSLAQGAHRYGYTF. The CDR3 DNA reads TGTGCCAGCAGCTTAGCCCAGGGGGCGCATCGCTATGGCTACACCTTC.